This T cell receptor (beta chain) was sequenced in a study of blood T cell repertoires in COVID-19. Study summary: Specimens from acute and convalescent COVID-19 originated in the United States, Italy and Spain.

The CDR3 extends over 14 amino acids. Per the germline V gene, CDR1 is MNHEY and CDR2 is SVGEGT. The junction had 6 bases not matched to a gene; V was cut back by 8 bases and J by 2 bases. Individuals drawn from around 25 US areas were about 18 to 100 years old. Two negative PCRs, clearance, or symptom resolution were required of recovered Cohort 3 donors. A few counts support this clone. Clones were sequenced by immunoSEQ multiplex PCR, and TCRdb holds only the in-frame ones, with some missing. The table shows about 160,000 clones, with more than 75% occurring only once. This TCR was recovered from a woman between 45 and 65 years old who had recovered from COVID-19. Sample: PBMCs or T cells enriched from blood (not recorded which). The genes are TRBV6-2 or TRBV6-3 and TRBJ2-7; 10 nucleotides match TRBD2. CDR3 DNA sequence: TGTGCCAGCGGCCCTAGCGGGGGAGCCTACGAGCAGTACTTC. It yields the protein CASGPSGGAYEQYF.